A single TCR beta chain is shown here with its context. Its antigen remains unidentified. Other DNA sequences in this specimen translate into the identical CDR3. Every one of the donors was a Caucasian adult that lived in Nashville, Tennessee. This entry comes from a study of shared clonotypes between healthy human individuals. Whole-study findings and limits: Non-shared clonotypes were found to have lower generation probabilities than the clonotypes that were shared by all four of the sorted-subset donors.

Per germline, CDR1 SQVTM and CDR2 ANQGSEA. This CDR3 is built from 13 residues. V shed 1 base, J shed 3 bases, and the junction held 0 bases outside the gene matches. The genomic DNA of each subset was split evenly across several immunoSEQ plates. Generated by immunoSEQ multiplex PCR, the TCRdb table keeps only in-frame clones and is missing some. Of some 2.3 million clones in the sample, approximately 93% were seen once. The specimen was naive CD4+ T cells from PBMCs. Subset meaning: CD45RA+ positively selected. V gene TRBV29-1 combines with J gene TRBJ2-4; 7 positions match TRBD2. The sequence derives from a man younger than 30 in good health. Some clones in this sample may be carry-over from other donors' samples. CDR3 nucleotides: TGCAGCGTTGAAGGGGGGGGCAAAAACATTCAGTACTTC. Translating it yields CSVEGGGKNIQYF.